This TCR beta chain emerged from a study of Ad26.COV2.S vaccination and SARS-CoV-2 variants. Study-wide points: Higher spike-specific TCR breadth was found in vaccine recipients than in placebo recipients.

Of note for this clone: The antigen is undetermined.

As for treatment: over 15 received Ad26.COV2.S at low or high dose, single or two shots; about 5 received placebo; per-sample allocation not given. The study sampled participants on day 63 after the first vaccine or placebo injection. Between the trimmed V and J ends, which lost 2 bases and 5 bases, there was a span of 6 bases. The CDR3 is 12 amino acids. Sequencing was performed with immunoSEQ multiplex PCR; in TCRdb, only in-frame clones are kept and a portion is missing. The table includes approximately 350,000 clones, about 83% detected once. V usage is TRBV12-3 or TRBV12-4 and J usage is TRBJ1-1, with D uncertain. The TCR sequence derives from a person between 18 and 65 years old who received the Ad26.COV2.S COVID-19 vaccine or a placebo. The material sequenced was peripheral blood, taken in a trial of Ad26.COV2.S vaccine versus placebo. The CDR3 nucleotides are TGTGCCAGCAGTTTAAGAGGGACTGAAGCTTTCTTT. Amino acid sequence: CASSLRGTEAFF.